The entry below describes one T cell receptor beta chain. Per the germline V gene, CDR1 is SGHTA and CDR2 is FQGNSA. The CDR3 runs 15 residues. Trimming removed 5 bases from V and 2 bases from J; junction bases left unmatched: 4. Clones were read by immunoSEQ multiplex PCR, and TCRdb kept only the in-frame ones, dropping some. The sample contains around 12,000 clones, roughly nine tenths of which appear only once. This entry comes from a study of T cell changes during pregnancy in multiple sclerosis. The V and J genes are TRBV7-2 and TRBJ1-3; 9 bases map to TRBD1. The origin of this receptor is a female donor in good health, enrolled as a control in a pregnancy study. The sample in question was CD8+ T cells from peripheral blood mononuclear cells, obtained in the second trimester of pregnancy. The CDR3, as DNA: TGTGCCAGCAGCGACTGGACAGGGGCTGGAAACACCATATATTTT. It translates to CASSDWTGAGNTIYF. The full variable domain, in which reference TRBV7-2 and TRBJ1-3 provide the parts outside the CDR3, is GAGVSQSPSNKVTEKGKDVELRCDPISGHTALYWYRQSLGQGLEFLIYFQGNSAPDKSGLPSDRFSAERTGGSVSTLTIQRTQQEDSAVYLCASSDWTGAGNTIYFGEGSWLTVV.